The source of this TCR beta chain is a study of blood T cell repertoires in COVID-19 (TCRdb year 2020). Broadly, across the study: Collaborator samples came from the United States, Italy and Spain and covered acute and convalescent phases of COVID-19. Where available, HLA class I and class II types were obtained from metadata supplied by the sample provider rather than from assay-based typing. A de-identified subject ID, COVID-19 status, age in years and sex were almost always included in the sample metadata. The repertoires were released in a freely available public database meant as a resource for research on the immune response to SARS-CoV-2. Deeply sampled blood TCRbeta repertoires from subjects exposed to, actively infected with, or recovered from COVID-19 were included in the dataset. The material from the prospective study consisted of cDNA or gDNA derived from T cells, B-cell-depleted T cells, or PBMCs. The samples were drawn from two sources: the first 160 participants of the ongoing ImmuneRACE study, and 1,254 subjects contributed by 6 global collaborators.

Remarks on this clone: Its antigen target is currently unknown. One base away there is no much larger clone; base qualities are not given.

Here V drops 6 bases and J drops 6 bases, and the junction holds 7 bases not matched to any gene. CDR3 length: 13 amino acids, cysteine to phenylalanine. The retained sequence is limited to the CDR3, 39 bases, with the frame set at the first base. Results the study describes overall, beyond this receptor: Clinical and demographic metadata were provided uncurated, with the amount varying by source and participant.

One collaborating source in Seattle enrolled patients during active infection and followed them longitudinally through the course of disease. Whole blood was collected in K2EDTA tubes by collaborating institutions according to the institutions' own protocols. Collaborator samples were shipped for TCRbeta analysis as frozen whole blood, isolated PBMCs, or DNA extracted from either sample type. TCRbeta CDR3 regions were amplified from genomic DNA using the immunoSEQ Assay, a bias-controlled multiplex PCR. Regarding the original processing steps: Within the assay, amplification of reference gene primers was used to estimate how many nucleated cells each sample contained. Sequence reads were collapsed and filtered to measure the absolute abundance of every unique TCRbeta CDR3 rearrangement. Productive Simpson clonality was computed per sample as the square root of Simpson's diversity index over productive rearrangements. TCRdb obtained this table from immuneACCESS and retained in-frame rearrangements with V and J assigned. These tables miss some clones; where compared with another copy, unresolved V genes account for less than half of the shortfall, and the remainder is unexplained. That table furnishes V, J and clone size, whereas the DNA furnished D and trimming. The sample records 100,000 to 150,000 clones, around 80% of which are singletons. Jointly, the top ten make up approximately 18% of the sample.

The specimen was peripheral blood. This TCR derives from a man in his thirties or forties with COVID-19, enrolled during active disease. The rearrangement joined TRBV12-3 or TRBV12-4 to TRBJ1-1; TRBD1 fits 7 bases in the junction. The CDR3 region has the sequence CASSDTGVSEAFF. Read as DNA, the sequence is TGTGCCAGCAGCGATACAGGGGTATCTGAAGCTTTCTTT.